Given below is one T cell receptor (beta chain) in context. Per the germline V gene, CDR1 is SGHNT and CDR2 is YENEEA. The CDR3 consists of 15 residues. This sample stems from a study of T cells expressing NK-cell markers. The overall study: The study drew TCR beta repertoires from sorted CD3+CD56+NKG2C+, CD3+CD56+NKG2C- and CD3+CD56-NKG2C+ T cells.

TCRdb reanalyzed the 5' RACE reads, giving one entry per CDR3 protein sequence and no DNA. The listing contains 350,000 to 400,000 distinct CDR3 sequences. The chain recombines TRBV11-3 with TRBJ2-1; checking the TCRdb D call of TRBD2 is not possible without DNA. This clonotype was obtained from a woman in her forties or fifties in good health. The source material was blood T cells: a sorted CD56 or NKG2C T cell subset, CD4+ or CD8+ T cells, or bulk PBMC T cells (not recorded which). The CDR3 here is CASSPREVYLNEQFF.